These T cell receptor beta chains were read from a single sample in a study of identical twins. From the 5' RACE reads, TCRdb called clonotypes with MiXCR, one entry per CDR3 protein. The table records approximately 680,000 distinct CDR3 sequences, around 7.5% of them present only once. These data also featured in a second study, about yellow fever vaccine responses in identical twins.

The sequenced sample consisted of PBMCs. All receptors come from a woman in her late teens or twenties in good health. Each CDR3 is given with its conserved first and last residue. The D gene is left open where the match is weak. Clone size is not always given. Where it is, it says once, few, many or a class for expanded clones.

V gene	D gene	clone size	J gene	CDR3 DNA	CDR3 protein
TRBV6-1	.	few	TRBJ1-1	TGTGCCAGCAACTCGGGCAGGGCTGACACTGAAGCTTTCTTT	CASNSGRADTEAFF
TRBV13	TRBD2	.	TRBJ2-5	TGTGCCAGCAGCTCCCCGACTAGCGGAAAGACCCAGTACTTC	CASSSPTSGKTQYF
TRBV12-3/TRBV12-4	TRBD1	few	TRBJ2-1	TGTGCCAGCAGTCCCACGGCGACAGGGTTCAATGAGCAGTTCTTC	CASSPTATGFNEQFF
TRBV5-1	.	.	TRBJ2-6	TGCGCCAGCAACCCACAGGGAGGGGGCTCTGGGGCCAACGTCCTGACTTTC	CASNPQGGGSGANVLTF
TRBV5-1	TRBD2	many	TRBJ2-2	TGCGCCAGCAGCTTGACTAGCGCGAACACCGGGGAGCTGTTTTTT	CASSLTSANTGELFF
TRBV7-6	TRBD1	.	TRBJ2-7	TGTGCCAGCAGCAACTCGGACAGGGGAAAAGAGCAGTACTTC	CASSNSDRGKEQYF
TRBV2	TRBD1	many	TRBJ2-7	TGTGCCAGCAGGAGGGACAGGGGGCGAGACGAGCAGTACTTC	CASRRDRGRDEQYF
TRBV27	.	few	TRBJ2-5	TGTGCCAGCTGTCGAGGGGCGGGTTGGACCCAGTACTTC	CASCRGAGWTQYF
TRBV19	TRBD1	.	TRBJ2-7	TGTGCCAGTACGGGACAGCCTGGTGGGGAGCAGTACTTC	CASTGQPGGEQYF
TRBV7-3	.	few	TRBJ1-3	TGTGCCAGCAGCGGAGGAAACACCATATATTTT	CASSGGNTIYF
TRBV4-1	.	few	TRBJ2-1	TGCGCCAGCAGCCAAGATTTGATAGCCGCCAGATACAATGAGCAGTTCTTC	CASSQDLIAARYNEQFF
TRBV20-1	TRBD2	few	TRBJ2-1	TGCAGTGCTAGCGCGCTTGGCGGGGGGGTCCAAACGGGTGAGCAGTTCTTC	CSASALGGGVQTGEQFF
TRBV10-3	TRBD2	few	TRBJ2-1	TGTGCCATCAGTGGCCCACTAGCGGGGGGGCATCTTTACAATGAGCAGTTCTTC	CAISGPLAGGHLYNEQFF
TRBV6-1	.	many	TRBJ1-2	TGTGCCAGCAGTGCGGAAGAGGGGTCGACGGTTGGCTACACCTTC	CASSAEEGSTVGYTF
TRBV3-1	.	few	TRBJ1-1	TGTGCCAGCAGCCGGGCGCGGGGTGCAAAGGGGGGCACTGAAGCTTTCTTT	CASSRARGAKGGTEAFF
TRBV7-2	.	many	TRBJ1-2	TGTGCCAGCAGCGAAGATGGGGGGCGAAGCTATGGCTACACCTTC	CASSEDGGRSYGYTF
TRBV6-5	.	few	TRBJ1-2	TGTGCCAGCAGTTCCCCGTCTAGGGTTCGCTATGGCTACACCTTC	CASSSPSRVRYGYTF
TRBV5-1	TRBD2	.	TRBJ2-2	TGCGCCAGCAGCTTTGTAGCGGGAAAGGACGGGGAGCTGTTTTTT	CASSFVAGKDGELFF
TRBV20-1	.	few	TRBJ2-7	TGCAGTGCTCGGGGGCCCGGGGTTCCTTCCTACGAGCAGTACTTC	CSARGPGVPSYEQYF
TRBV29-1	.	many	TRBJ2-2	TGCAGCGGCTCACAGGGAACCGGGGAGCTGTTTTTT	CSGSQGTGELFF
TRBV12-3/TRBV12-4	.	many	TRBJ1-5	TGTGCCAGCAGCCTATCCAAGGGGAAGGTCGATCAGCCCCAGCATTTT	CASSLSKGKVDQPQHF
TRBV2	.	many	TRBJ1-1	TGTGCCAGCAGTGAAGCGCTTCTTCTTACTGAAGCTTTCTTT	CASSEALLLTEAFF
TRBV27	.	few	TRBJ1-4	TGTGCCAGCAGTTGGTTTGCAACTAATGAAAAACTGTTTTTT	CASSWFATNEKLFF
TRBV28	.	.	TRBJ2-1	TGTGCCAGCAGTTTATCGGCGGCTCAGCGCAATGAGCAGTTCTTC	CASSLSAAQRNEQFF
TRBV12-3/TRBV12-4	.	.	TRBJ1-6	TGTGCCAGCAGCCCAGGGACTCAGGGAACCCTCCACTTT	CASSPGTQGTLHF
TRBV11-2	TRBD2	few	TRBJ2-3	TGTGCCAGCAGCACACCCCGGGGGGGCCCAGATACGCAGTATTTT	CASSTPRGGPDTQYF